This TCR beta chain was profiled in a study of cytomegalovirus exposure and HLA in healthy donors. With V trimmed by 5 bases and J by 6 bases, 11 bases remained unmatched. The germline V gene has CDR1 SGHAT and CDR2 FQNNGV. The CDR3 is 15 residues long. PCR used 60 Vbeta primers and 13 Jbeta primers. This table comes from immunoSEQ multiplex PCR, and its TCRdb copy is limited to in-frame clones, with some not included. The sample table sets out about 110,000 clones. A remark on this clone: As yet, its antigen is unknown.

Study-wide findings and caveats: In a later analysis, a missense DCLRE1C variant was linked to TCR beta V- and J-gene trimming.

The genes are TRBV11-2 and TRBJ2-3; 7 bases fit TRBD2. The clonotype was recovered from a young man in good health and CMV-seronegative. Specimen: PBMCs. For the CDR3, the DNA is TGTGCCAGCAGCCGAAATCCTAGCGGATGGGATACGCAGTATTTT. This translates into CASSRNPSGWDTQYF.